These 27 T cell receptor beta chains originate from one sample sequenced in a study of blood T cells in healthy people across ages. A second PCR of 7 to 11 cycles used a sample-barcoded 5' primer and a J-beta primer mix. TCRdb called the 5' RACE reads again in MiXCR, with one record for every CDR3 protein. Here the sample spans around 1,000,000 distinct CDR3 sequences, less than 25% being singletons. This sample was also put to use in a study of T cells of mothers and their children.

The specimen sequenced was blood. The source is a girl aged 2-10 years in good health.

This clonotype was observed a single time. This rearrangement joins TRBV7-9 to TRBJ2-2, with D unclear. V gave up 0 bases and J gave up 0 bases, with 5 bases separating them. Germline lookup yields CDR1 SEHNR and CDR2 FQNEAQ (reference sequence). This CDR3 region has 15 residues. The CDR3 is CASSLAIANTGELFF. As DNA, the CDR3 is TGTGCCAGCAGCTTAGCCATTGCGAACACCGGGGAGCTGTTTTTT.

The rearrangement links TRBV9 to TRBJ2-7, with D perhaps TRBD2 (6 bases). With 4 bases removed from V and 3 bases from J, the gap between germline ends came to 20 bases. There are 16 residues in the CDR3. Germline lookup yields CDR1 SGDLS and CDR2 YYNGEE. CDR3 sequence reads: CASSPQRSGTGYEQYF. DNA for the CDR3: TGTGCCAGCAGCCCCCAACGATCCGGGACTGGCTACGAGCAGTACTTC.

This clonotype has only a few counts. The CDR3: CASSLEARADTQYF. The CDR3 bases are TGTGCCAGCAGCTTAGAGGCCCGGGCAGATACGCAGTATTTT. J is TRBJ2-3 and V is TRBV7-9; D is ambiguous. Germline CDR1 reads SEHNR; CDR2 reads FQNEAQ (reference sequence). Trimming took 1 base from V and 4 from J, leaving 9 bases between them. The CDR3 is 14 residues long. Together with reference TRBV7-9 and TRBJ2-3, the CDR3 gives the full variable domain: DTGVSQNPRHKITKRGQNVTFRCDPISEHNRLYWYRQTLGQGPEFLTYFQNEAQLEKSRLLSDRFSAERPKGSFSTLEIQRTEQGDSAMYLCASSLEARADTQYFGPGTRLTVL.

The sample holds a few counts of this clonotype. This chain uses TRBV13 with TRBJ2-7; TRBD1 matches 10 bases. The CDR3 is 15 amino acids. Germline V lookup: CDR1 PRHDT, CDR2 FYEKMQ (reference sequence). V lost 5 bases and J lost 6; bases outside the gene matches: 10. CDR3 in amino acids: CASSPRDRGSSEQYF. Here the CDR3 DNA reads TGTGCCAGCAGCCCCCGGGACAGGGGATCTTCCGAGCAGTACTTC.

The rearrangement links TRBV19 to TRBJ1-2; 8 nucleotides match TRBD1. CDR1 is LNHDA, CDR2 SQIVND, per germline (reference sequence). The CDR3 extends over 14 amino acids. With V trimmed by 3 bases and J by 4 bases, 4 bases remained unmatched. CDR3 sequence reads: CASSIQGAGYGYTF. In nucleotides, the CDR3 is TGTGCCAGTAGTATCCAGGGGGCCGGCTATGGCTACACCTTC.

The chain uses TRBV29-1 and TRBJ2-1; no firm D call. The CDR3 totals 12 residues. Trimming removed 2 bases at V and 9 bases at J, with 11 bases between. Germline CDR1 SQVTM, CDR2 ANQGSEA. CDR3 loop: CSVEFGGVEQFF. The CDR3 region has the DNA TGCAGCGTTGAATTTGGTGGGGTTGAGCAGTTCTTC.

The chain is built from TRBV5-1 and TRBJ2-7, with D maybe TRBD2 (5 bases). Per germline, CDR1 SGHRS and CDR2 YFSETQ. Trimming took 0 bases from V and 5 from J, leaving 15 bases between them. CDR3 length: 15 residues. The CDR3 sequence is CASSLDGNKVDEQYF. Here the CDR3 DNA reads TGCGCCAGCAGCTTGGACGGGAATAAAGTCGACGAGCAGTACTTC.

In its sample, this clonotype was seen a few times. CDR3 region: CSARGTGGADTQYF. The CDR3 DNA sequence: TGCAGTGCTAGAGGGACAGGGGGCGCAGATACGCAGTATTTT. J is TRBJ2-3 and V is TRBV20-1; TRBD1 aligns across 11 bases. The CDR3 spans 14 residues. V trimming: 1 base; J trimming: 4 bases; junction bases outside the gene matches: 1. CDR1 and CDR2 from the germline V gene are DFQATT and SNEGSKA (reference sequence).

This chain connects TRBV29-1 to TRBJ2-3, with 9 bases identical to TRBD1. J was trimmed by 2 bases and V by 7 bases; bases with no gene match: 7. Germline V gene lookup returns CDR1 SQVTM and CDR2 ANQGSEA. This CDR3 has 14 amino acids. The DNA for the CDR3 is TGCAGCGCAGACCGGGACAGGGCCACAGATACGCAGTATTTT. Its protein product is CSADRDRATDTQYF.

This clonotype was found a few times. V and J are TRBV27 and TRBJ2-5; either TRBD1 or TRBD2 may fit D (5 bases each). The germline V gene has CDR1 MNHEY and CDR2 SMNVEV (reference sequence). This CDR3 spans 16 amino acids. V lost 5 bases and J 5 bases, leaving 21 bases between the germline ends. CDR3 amino acids: CASSPTGTLVGETQYF. Written as DNA, the CDR3 is TGTGCCAGCAGTCCCACCGGGACGCTAGTAGGGGAGACCCAGTACTTC.

The rearrangement uses TRBV7-9 and TRBJ2-5; 12 bases fit TRBD1. This CDR3 contains 17 residues. Germline V gene data show CDR1 as SEHNR and CDR2 as FQNEAQ (reference sequence). The ends lost 2 bases at V and 3 bases at J; junction bases unmatched: 7. CDR3 nucleotide sequence: TGTGCCAGCAGCTTACCGGGGACAGGGGGCTTCGAAGAGACCCAGTACTTC. This translates into CASSLPGTGGFEETQYF.

The chain joins TRBV20-1 to TRBJ2-3; D may be TRBD2 (5 bases). V was trimmed by 7 bases and J by 3 bases, leaving 23 bases between them. CDR1 is DFQATT and CDR2 is SNEGSKA in the germline V gene (reference sequence). The CDR3 covers 16 residues. The CDR3 sequence is CSVIAQTKPVTDTQYF. The CDR3 DNA is TGCAGTGTGATCGCTCAGACTAAACCAGTTACAGATACGCAGTATTTT.

V is TRBV20-1 and J is TRBJ2-1, with D unresolved. V was trimmed by 3 bases and J by 8 bases, leaving 14 bases between them. Looked up from germline, CDR1 is DFQATT and CDR2 is SNEGSKA (reference sequence). This CDR3 region has 13 residues. CDR3 region: CSASPDRWDEQFF. The CDR3 DNA sequence: TGCAGTGCTAGTCCCGATCGTTGGGATGAGCAGTTCTTC.

This clonotype was found a few times. The chain is built from TRBV19 and TRBJ2-1; no firm D call. The CDR3 contains 13 residues. V was clipped by 5 bases and J by 4 bases, with 9 bases between them. Germline V lookup: CDR1 LNHDA, CDR2 SQIVND (reference sequence). The CDR3 protein is CASSWADYNEQFF. In DNA form, the CDR3 reads TGTGCCAGTAGTTGGGCAGATTACAATGAGCAGTTCTTC. Using reference TRBV19 and TRBJ2-1 for the parts outside the CDR3, the full variable domain is DGGITQSPKYLFRKEGQNVTLSCEQNLNHDAMYWYRQDPGQGLRLIYYSQIVNDFQKGDIAEGYSVSREKKESFPLTVTSAQKNPTAFYLCASSWADYNEQFFGPGTRLTVL.

The genes are TRBV9 and TRBJ1-4, with D uncertain. Trimming pared 0 bases from V and 5 bases from J, leaving 5 bases between. CDR1 and CDR2 (germline): SGDLS, YYNGEE. The length of the CDR3 is 13 residues. The CDR3, as DNA: TGTGCCAGCAGCGTAGGGGTGAATGAAAAACTGTTTTTT. This sequence encodes CASSVGVNEKLFF. Supplemented by reference TRBV9 and TRBJ1-4, the full variable domain reads DSGVTQTPKHLITATGQRVTLRCSPRSGDLSVYWYQQSLDQGLQFLIQYYNGEERAKGNILERFSAQQFPDLHSELNLSSLELGDSALYFCASSVGVNEKLFFGSGTQLSVL.

This clonotype was recorded a few times. V and J are TRBV5-1 and TRBJ2-5, with D tentatively TRBD1 (5 bases). Germline CDR1 is SGHRS and CDR2 is YFSETQ. V was cut by 1 base and J by 3 bases, with 10 bases left in between. The CDR3 covers 14 residues. This CDR3 is CASSLPGREETQYF. The CDR3 bases are TGCGCCAGCAGCTTGCCCGGCAGGGAAGAGACCCAGTACTTC. The full variable domain, completed using reference TRBV5-1 and TRBJ2-5, is KAGVTQTPRYLIKTRGQQVTLSCSPISGHRSVSWYQQTPGQGLQFLFEYFSETQRNKGNFPGRFSGRQFSNSRSEMNVSTLELGDSALYLCASSLPGREETQYFGPGTRLLVL.

In this sample, this clonotype turned up a few times. The chain recombines TRBV29-1 with TRBJ2-1; D is unclear. Trimming took 6 bases from V and 2 from J, leaving 20 bases between them. There are 16 residues in the CDR3. Germline-derived CDR1 and CDR2 are SQVTM and ANQGSEA. The CDR3 is CSVNPLVRRTYNEQFF. Here the CDR3 DNA reads TGCAGCGTCAACCCCCTCGTCAGGCGGACCTACAATGAGCAGTTCTTC.

This clonotype was found many times. The chain uses TRBV7-2 and TRBJ2-7; D might be TRBD1 (5 bases). There are 12 residues in the CDR3. The germline gives CDR1 SGHTA, CDR2 FQGNSA. The V end was cut by 5 bases, the J end by 7 bases, with 12 bases between. This chain's CDR3 is CASSLTGVEQYF. The CDR3, as DNA: TGTGCCAGCAGCCTCACAGGAGTTGAGCAGTACTTC. Full variable domain (rest looked up from reference TRBV7-2 and TRBJ2-7): GAGVSQSPSNKVTEKGKDVELRCDPISGHTALYWYRQSLGQGLEFLIYFQGNSAPDKSGLPSDRFSAERTGGSVSTLTIQRTQQEDSAVYLCASSLTGVEQYFGPGTRLTVT.

This clonotype has a single count. V gene TRBV20-1 combines with J gene TRBJ2-1, with D perhaps matching TRBD1 or TRBD2 (6 bases each). The CDR3 has 13 residues. CDR1 and CDR2 from the germline V gene are DFQATT and SNEGSKA (reference sequence). V lost 3 bases and J 5 bases, leaving 11 bases between the germline ends. CDR3 sequence (DNA): TGCAGTGCTAGGGGGGGCGCCGACAATGAGCAGTTCTTC. This encodes CSARGGADNEQFF.

In this sample, this clonotype turned up many times. V is TRBV6-2 or TRBV6-3 and J is TRBJ2-7; D is undetermined. Trimming cost V 5 bases and J 2 bases, with 4 bases left between them. The CDR3 loop spans 11 amino acids. Germline assignment: CDR1 MNHEY and CDR2 SVGEGT. This CDR3 is CASSDTYEQYF. For the CDR3, the DNA is TGTGCCAGCAGTGATACCTACGAGCAGTACTTC.

A single count supports this clonotype. One junction end does not reproduce the germline sequence, and a read error may be involved. The chain has TRBV24-1 and TRBJ2-3; D remains ambiguous. This CDR3 is built from 11 residues. In germline, CDR1 is KGHDR, CDR2 SFDVKD. The CDR3 nucleotides read TGTGTCACCAGTGACCCCTTCTCCGAATATTTT. Its translation is CVTSDPFSEYF.

This clonotype was picked up a small number of times. The rearrangement links TRBV7-9 to TRBJ1-4, with D hard to call. The CDR3 is 14 residues long. Trimming pared 1 base from V and 12 bases from J, leaving 15 bases between. Per the germline V gene, CDR1 is SEHNR and CDR2 is FQNEAQ (reference sequence). In nucleotides, the CDR3 is TGTGCCAGCAGCTTAGGGAGCGCCGGCGGACAACTGTTTTTT. It codes for CASSLGSAGGQLFF.

This clonotype was picked up a small number of times. V usage is TRBV7-9 and J usage is TRBJ2-1, with 9 bases matching TRBD1. V dropped 6 bases and J dropped 3; count of bases not matched to a gene: 9. The CDR3 extends over 16 amino acids. CDR1 is SEHNR, CDR2 FQNEAQ, per germline (reference sequence). In DNA, the CDR3 is TGTGCCAGCAGTCCAAGGATGGGACAGGGCTACAATGAGCAGTTCTTC. It encodes CASSPRMGQGYNEQFF.

Concerning this clonotype itself: At one end, the junction sequence differs from germline, possibly due to a read error. The J gene is TRBJ1-5, the V gene TRBV28; D gene uncertain. The V gene's germline CDR1 is MDHEN and CDR2 SYDVKM. The CDR3 spans 12 residues. This CDR3 reads CASSSSYQPQHF. In DNA, the CDR3 is TGTGCCAGTAGTTCTTCTTATCAGCCCCAGCATTTT.

This clonotype was recorded many times. The gene calls are TRBV4-3 and TRBJ2-7, with 12 bases fitting TRBD2. This CDR3 contains 15 residues. Germline loops: CDR1 LGHNA, CDR2 YSLEER. With 2 bases clipped from V and 7 bases from J, the junction kept 6 bases outside the gene matches. The CDR3 here is CASSQLAGGRREQYF. The CDR3 region has the DNA TGCGCCAGCAGCCAACTAGCGGGGGGGCGAAGGGAGCAGTACTTC.

The V call is TRBV7-3, the J call TRBJ2-1, with 14 bases identical to TRBD2. The V gene end was trimmed by 2 bases and the J gene end by 2 bases; junction bases not matched to a gene: 5. The germline CDR1 and CDR2 sequences are SGHTA and FQGTGA. The CDR3 spans 18 residues. The CDR3 coding sequence is TGTGCCAGCAGCTTAGGGCGACTAGCGGGGGGGACCTACAATGAGCAGTTCTTC. Amino acid sequence: CASSLGRLAGGTYNEQFF.

The chain links TRBV7-3 to TRBJ2-3; either TRBD1 or TRBD2 may fit D (5 bases each). Trimming removed 4 bases from V and 0 bases from J, with 11 bases in between. CDR1 and CDR2 from the germline V gene are SGHTA and FQGTGA. CDR3 length equals 15 residues. The CDR3 here is CASSWDRASTDTQYF. The DNA for the CDR3 is TGTGCCAGCAGCTGGGACCGAGCTAGCACAGATACGCAGTATTTT. Supplemented by reference TRBV7-3 and TRBJ2-3, the full variable domain reads GAGVSQTPSNKVTEKGKYVELRCDPISGHTALYWYRQSLGQGPEFLIYFQGTGAADDSGLPNDRFFAVRPEGSVSTLKIQRTERGDSAVYLCASSWDRASTDTQYFGPGTRLTVL.